Reported below is one T cell receptor beta chain. The template for each sample was 500 to 700 ng of genomic DNA, which had been extracted from bulk tumor tissue. Several biopsies per primary tumor were taken during surgery, spaced as far apart as possible. The patients were newly diagnosed with non-small cell lung cancer, had not been treated, and had curative surgery. This record belongs to a study of immune heterogeneity within non-small cell lung tumors. Turning to the study itself: Several squamous cell carcinomas, around 9 non-squamous carcinomas and 1 not otherwise specified made up the tumors.

Trimming cost V 2 bases and J 6 bases; bases outside gene matches: 5. The CDR3 covers 15 residues. From germline, CDR1 is LNHDA and CDR2 SQIVND (reference sequence). For the TCR beta CDR3, multiplex PCR with 32 V and 13 J primers performed the amplification. TCRdb used MiXCR to reprocess the multiplex PCR reads, holding one entry per CDR3 protein. The repertoire includes about 12,000 distinct CDR3 sequences, approximately 20% of them detected once, and 4.6% sits in the top ten. The sequence was obtained from a man in his sixties with non-small cell lung cancer. Source material: lung tumor tissue. The chain is built from TRBV19 and TRBJ1-5; 9 bases are a match to TRBD1. The CDR3 nucleotides read TGTGCCAGTAGTATATCAGGGACAGGGATTCAGCCCCAGCATTTT. Translation: CASSISGTGIQPQHF.